This entry lists 9 T cell receptor beta chains sequenced from one sample in a study of T cells in Graves' hyperthyroidism and ophthalmopathy. The source material, RNA transcripts, was used to amplify TCR beta CDR3 regions. Carried out on the TCR CDR3, a first-round RT-PCR used the HTBI primer set. TCRdb reprocessed the multiplex PCR reads via MiXCR and lists one record per CDR3 protein. The sample shows around 340,000 distinct CDR3 sequences, 15% to 20% of them seen only once. The specimen was blood. The receptors come from a woman aged 50 to 60 with Graves' hyperthyroidism.

This clonotype has ten or more counts. The genes are TRBV9 and TRBJ2-4; tentative D call: TRBD2 (5 bases). The V gene lost 4 bases and the J gene lost 0 bases, with 8 bases spanning the gap. Germline V CDR1 and CDR2: SGDLS, YYNGEE. The CDR3 spans 14 residues. CDR3 nucleotides: TGTGCCAGCAGCATCGGACTAGCCAAAAACATTCAGTACTTC. It codes for CASSIGLAKNIQYF.

This clonotype was recorded at least ten times. The chain combines TRBV12-3 or TRBV12-4 with TRBJ2-7, with D hard to call. The CDR3 spans 14 residues. V lost 7 bases, J lost 0 bases, and 13 bases lay in between. In DNA, the CDR3 is TGTGCCAGCACCCCCGCCGGTGCCTCCTACGAGCAGTACTTC. Its protein product is CASTPAGASYEQYF.

This clonotype came up many times. The chain recombines TRBV14 with TRBJ1-2; D not resolved. V dropped 3 bases and J dropped 4 bases, with 3 bases sitting between them. The germline V gene encodes CDR1 SGHDN and CDR2 FVKESK. This CDR3 spans 11 amino acids. The DNA for the CDR3 is TGTGCCAGCAGCCAGGGCTATGGCTACACCTTC. It specifies CASSQGYGYTF.

This clonotype was counted a few times. V usage is TRBV18 and J usage is TRBJ2-7; 8 nucleotides match TRBD2. There are 16 residues in the CDR3. Germline V lookup: CDR1 KGHSH, CDR2 LQKENI. V lost 3 bases and J lost 4; bases outside the gene matches: 11. The chain's CDR3 is CASSPSGDSTLYEQYF. The CDR3 bases are TGTGCCAGCTCACCTAGCGGGGACTCTACTTTATACGAGCAGTACTTC.

This clonotype was recorded many times. The chain couples TRBV11-2 to TRBJ1-1; D unclear. The CDR3 runs 13 residues. Trimming cost V 0 bases and J 1 base, with 3 bases left between them. Per the germline V gene, CDR1 is SGHAT and CDR2 is FQNNGV. CDR3 region: CASSLDENTEAFF. CDR3 DNA sequence: TGTGCCAGCAGCTTAGATGAGAACACTGAAGCTTTCTTT.

This clonotype was recorded many times. The chain joins TRBV7-2 to TRBJ2-5; D call uncertain. V was cut by 7 bases and J by 0 bases, with 15 bases left in between. This CDR3 contains 15 residues. Per germline, CDR1 SGHTA and CDR2 FQGNSA. CDR3 bases: TGTGCCAGCACCCTAAACCCCTCGGACCAAGAGACCCAGTACTTC. Protein product: CASTLNPSDQETQYF.

The sample holds many counts of this clonotype. This rearrangement joins TRBV10-3 to TRBJ2-3, with a possible D match to TRBD1 (6 bases). CDR1 is ENHRY, CDR2 SYGVKD, per germline. The germline V and J ends were trimmed by 7 bases and 0 bases, with 11 bases remaining between them. The CDR3 has 14 amino acids. The CDR3 DNA follows: TGTGCCATCAAGAGGGGGTCTAGCACAGATACGCAGTATTTT. Its translation: CAIKRGSSTDTQYF.

This clonotype occurred many times. This sequence joins TRBV18 and TRBJ2-3; D may be TRBD2 (6 bases). Trimming took off 0 bases at V and 6 bases at J, with 10 bases between the two ends. Germline CDR1 reads KGHSH; CDR2 reads LQKENI. This CDR3 is built from 14 residues. CDR3 nucleotide sequence: TGTGCCAGCTCACCACCGGCTAGCGAGGATACGCAGTATTTT. This sequence encodes CASSPPASEDTQYF.

The J gene is TRBJ1-3, the V gene TRBV2; D is unclear. V was pared by 8 bases and J by 2 bases, with 25 bases between. The CDR3 extends over 18 amino acids. Per the germline V gene, CDR1 is SNHLY and CDR2 is FYNNEI. The CDR3 DNA follows: TGTGCCAGCCGTACCGGGAGGGCCCCTAGTCAGACTGGAAACACCATATATTTT. It codes for CASRTGRAPSQTGNTIYF.